Described below is a single TCR beta chain sequence and its context. Other DNA sequences in the sample encode the same CDR3. The sample originates from a study of cytomegalovirus exposure and HLA in healthy donors. With 60 Vbeta and 13 Jbeta primers, the PCR was carried out. Generated by immunoSEQ multiplex PCR, the TCRdb table keeps only in-frame clones and is missing some. Of 200,000 or so clones listed, around 76% were seen once; the top ten hold 0.63%. The TCR comes from a young man in good health and CMV-seronegative. Sequencing used PBMCs.

Written as DNA, the CDR3 is TGTGCCAGCAGTTACTCAAGAGGCAATGAGCAGTTCTTC. It specifies CASSYSRGNEQFF. V gene TRBV6-5 combines with J gene TRBJ2-1; D is ambiguous. V lost 0 bases and J 6 bases, leaving 6 bases between the germline ends. This CDR3 has 13 residues. Germline-derived CDR1 and CDR2 are MNHEY and SVGAGI.